The rows below give T cell receptor beta chains drawn from one sample of a study of T cells expressing NK-cell markers. With the 5' RACE reads reprocessed, TCRdb shows one record per CDR3 protein and no DNA. The repertoire table contains around 380,000 distinct CDR3 sequences. Sequencing was performed on blood T cells: a sorted CD56 or NKG2C T cell subset, CD4+ or CD8+ T cells, or bulk PBMC T cells (not recorded which). Receptors originate from a woman between 45 and 65 years old in good health. Both conserved end residues are part of each CDR3.

v_call	j_call	cdr3_aa
TRBV6-5	TRBJ2-3	CASGRGPRATDTQYF
TRBV24-1	TRBJ2-5	CATSDQDSGRAGETQYF
TRBV3-1	TRBJ2-1	CASSPGLLPNEQFF
TRBV30	TRBJ1-4	CAWSAPGRQNEKLFF
TRBV5-1	TRBJ2-7	CASSPAGTGFSEQYF
TRBV7-8	TRBJ2-7	CASTIGGGSSLRGDEQYF
TRBV24-1	TRBJ2-1	CATSDPSGTAYNEQFF
TRBV6-2/TRBV6-3	TRBJ2-5	CASSGVFGETQYF
TRBV4-2	TRBJ2-1	CASSQDWLAGVNEQFF
TRBV4-1	TRBJ2-6	CASSQVGTVISGANVLTF
TRBV2	TRBJ1-4	CASSVYMTEKLFF
TRBV2	TRBJ2-2	CASSEAYFRGQNTGELFF
TRBV20-1	TRBJ1-4	CSAPGVGEKLFF
TRBV4-2	TRBJ2-3	CASSQERFRDYEFTDTQYF
TRBV4-1	TRBJ2-1	CASSQEGSPYNEQFF
TRBV19	TRBJ1-5	CASSRDRIQPQHF
TRBV20-1	TRBJ2-1	CSALRTSGIRGEQFF
TRBV2	TRBJ1-5	CASSEDLGQGFQPQHF
TRBV6-1	TRBJ2-3	CASTESLAAVDTQYF
TRBV12-3/TRBV12-4	TRBJ2-3	CASSITRLATSTDTQYF
TRBV25-1	TRBJ2-2	CASSEMTGANTGELFF
TRBV15	TRBJ2-2	CATSREVRSGNTGELFF
TRBV4-1	TRBJ2-5	CASSQDGKGGETQYF
TRBV27	TRBJ1-6	CASTGQPNSPLHF
TRBV19	TRBJ1-2	CASSRDRGPGGYGYTF
TRBV5-8	TRBJ2-1	CASTHLGGSGNEQFF
TRBV20-1	TRBJ2-7	CSAQLAGGEQYF
TRBV24-1	TRBJ1-5	CATSDPGSYQPQHF
TRBV11-2	TRBJ2-3	CASSWVAGGLTSTDTQYF
TRBV4-1	TRBJ2-5	CASSQEGEGLETQYF
TRBV6-5	TRBJ1-6	CASRHPGTGGSPLHF
TRBV11-3	TRBJ2-5	CASSSPRGSGEETQYF
TRBV12-5	TRBJ2-5	CASGGGLALGETQYF
TRBV14	TRBJ2-1	CASSRPSGSNEQFF
TRBV5-1	TRBJ1-1	CASSLGPGPGNTEAFF
TRBV6-5	TRBJ2-1	CASSPIGLAGRGSYNEQFF
TRBV2	TRBJ1-1	CASLIVSEAFF
TRBV4-1	TRBJ2-2	CASSQDRVNTGELFF
TRBV3-1	TRBJ2-5	CASSPHGLAGDRETQYF